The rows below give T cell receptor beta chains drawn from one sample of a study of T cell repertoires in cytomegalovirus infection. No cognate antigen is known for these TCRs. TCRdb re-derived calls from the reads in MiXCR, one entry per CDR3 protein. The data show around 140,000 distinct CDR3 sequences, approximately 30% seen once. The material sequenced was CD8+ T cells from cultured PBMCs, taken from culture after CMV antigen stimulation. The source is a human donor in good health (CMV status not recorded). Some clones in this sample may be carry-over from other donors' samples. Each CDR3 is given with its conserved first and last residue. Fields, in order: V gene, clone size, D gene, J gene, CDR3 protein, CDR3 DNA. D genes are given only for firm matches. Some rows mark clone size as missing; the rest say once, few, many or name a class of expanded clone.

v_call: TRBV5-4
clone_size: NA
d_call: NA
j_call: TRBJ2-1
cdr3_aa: CASSLREAYYNEQFF
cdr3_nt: TGTGCCAGCAGCCTCCGAGAGGCTTACTACAATGAGCAGTTCTTC

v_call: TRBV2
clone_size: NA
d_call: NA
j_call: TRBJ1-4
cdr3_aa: CASSAPGGAEKLFF
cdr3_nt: TGTGCCAGCAGTGCGCCAGGAGGGGCTGAAAAACTGTTTTTT

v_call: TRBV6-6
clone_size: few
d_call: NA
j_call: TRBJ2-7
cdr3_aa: CASEGGLAYEQYF
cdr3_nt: TGTGCCAGCGAGGGGGGATTGGCCTACGAGCAGTACTTC

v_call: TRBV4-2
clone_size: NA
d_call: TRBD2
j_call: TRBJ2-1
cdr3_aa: CASRQNSGGAYNEQFF
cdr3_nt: TGTGCCAGCAGACAAAATAGCGGGGGGGCCTACAATGAGCAGTTCTTC

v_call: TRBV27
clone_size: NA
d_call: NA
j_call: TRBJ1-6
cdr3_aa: CASSSSGSYNSPLHF
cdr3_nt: TGTGCCAGCAGTTCCTCAGGGAGCTATAATTCACCCCTCCACTTT

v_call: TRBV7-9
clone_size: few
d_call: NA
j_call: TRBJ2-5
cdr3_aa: CASSLVLWGRETQYF
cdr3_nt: TGTGCCAGCAGCTTAGTGTTGTGGGGTCGGGAGACCCAGTACTTC

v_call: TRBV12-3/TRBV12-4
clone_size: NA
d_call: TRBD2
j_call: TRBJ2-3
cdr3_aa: CASSWASGALDTQYF
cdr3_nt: TGTGCCAGCAGTTGGGCTAGCGGGGCTCTAGATACGCAGTATTTT

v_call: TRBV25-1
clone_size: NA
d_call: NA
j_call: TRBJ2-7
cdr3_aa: CASRWTAAGEQYF
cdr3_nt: TGTGCCAGCAGATGGACAGCCGCCGGCGAGCAGTACTTC

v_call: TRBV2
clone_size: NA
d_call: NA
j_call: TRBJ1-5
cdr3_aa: CASTEGYSNQPQHF
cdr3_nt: TGTGCCAGCACGGAGGGCTATAGCAATCAGCCCCAGCATTTT

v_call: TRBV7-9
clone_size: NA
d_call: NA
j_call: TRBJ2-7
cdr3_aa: CASTRQNSYEQYF
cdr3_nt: TGTGCCAGCACCCGACAAAACTCCTACGAGCAGTACTTC

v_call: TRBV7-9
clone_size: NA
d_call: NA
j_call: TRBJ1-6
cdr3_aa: CASSSGTPKNSPLHF
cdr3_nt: TGTGCCAGCAGCTCCGGGACACCTAAAAATTCACCCCTCCACTTT

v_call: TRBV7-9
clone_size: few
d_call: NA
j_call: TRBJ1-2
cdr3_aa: CASSLLDSLSGYTF
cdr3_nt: TGTGCCAGCAGCTTATTGGACAGCTTGAGTGGCTACACCTTC

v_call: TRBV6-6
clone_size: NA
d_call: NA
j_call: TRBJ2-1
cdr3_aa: CASSYTVDEQFF
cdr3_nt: TGTGCCAGCAGTTATACCGTGGATGAGCAGTTCTTC

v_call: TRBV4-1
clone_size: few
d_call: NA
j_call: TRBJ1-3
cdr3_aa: CASSQVWSSGNTIYF
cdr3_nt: TGCGCCAGCAGCCAAGTCTGGAGCTCTGGAAACACCATATATTTT

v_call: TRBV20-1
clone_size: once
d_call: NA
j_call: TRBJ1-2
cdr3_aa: CSGEGEDYGYTF
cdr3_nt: TGCAGTGGGGAAGGTGAGGACTATGGCTACACCTTC

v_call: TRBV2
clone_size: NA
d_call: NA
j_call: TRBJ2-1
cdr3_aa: CASRGGFPPHEQFF
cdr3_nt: TGTGCCAGCCGAGGGGGGTTTCCGCCCCATGAGCAGTTCTTC

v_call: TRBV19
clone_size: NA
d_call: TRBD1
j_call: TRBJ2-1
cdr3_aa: CASSIMTGSYNEQFF
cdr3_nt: TGTGCCAGTAGTATAATGACAGGGAGCTACAATGAGCAGTTCTTC

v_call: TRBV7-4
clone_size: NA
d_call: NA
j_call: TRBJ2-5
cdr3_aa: CASSLPDTWETQYF
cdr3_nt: TGTGCCAGCAGCTTACCGGACACCTGGGAGACCCAGTACTTC

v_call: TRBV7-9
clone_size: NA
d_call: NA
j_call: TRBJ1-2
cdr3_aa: CASSPPENYGYTF
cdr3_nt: TGTGCCAGCAGCCCTCCGGAGAACTATGGCTACACCTTC

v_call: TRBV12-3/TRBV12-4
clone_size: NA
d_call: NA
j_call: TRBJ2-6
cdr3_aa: CASSPAQTGANVLTF
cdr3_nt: TGTGCCAGCAGCCCGGCACAAACTGGGGCCAACGTCCTGACTTTC